One sample yielded the 17 T cell receptor beta chains listed below, sequenced in a study of cytomegalovirus exposure and HLA in healthy donors. TCRdb's copy holds only in-frame clones and misses some; the assay was immunoSEQ multiplex PCR. Of over 200,000 clones listed, 90% are singletons. The sample comprised PBMCs. All receptors derive from a woman aged 30 to 39 in good health and CMV-seronegative.

The V call is TRBV6-1, the J call TRBJ1-1; D is perhaps TRBD1 (5 bases). There are 15 residues in the CDR3. Germline V gives CDR1 MNHNS, CDR2 SASEGT. The V and J ends lost 3 bases and 3 bases respectively, with 14 bases between them. As DNA, the CDR3 is TGTGCCAGCAGTGACCGGGGCAGGGCGCACACTGAAGCTTTCTTT. Translation: CASSDRGRAHTEAFF.

The chain uses TRBV18 and TRBJ2-5; 12 bases fit TRBD2. The CDR3 covers 19 residues. Germline V gene sequence: CDR1 KGHSH, CDR2 LQKENI. V gave up 3 bases and J gave up 10 bases; unmatched junction bases: 21. The CDR3 nucleotides read TGTGCCAGCTCACCCCCCTTGGGAAGGGCGACTAGCGGGGGACATGACCAGTACTTC. Translated: CASSPPLGRATSGGHDQYF.

This clone was detected only once. The V and J genes are TRBV2 and TRBJ2-7, with 12 bases identical to TRBD2. CDR3 size: 14 residues. The V gene end was trimmed by 8 bases and the J gene end by 2 bases; junction bases not matched to a gene: 4. The germline V gene has CDR1 SNHLY and CDR2 FYNNEI. CDR3 nucleotides: TGTGCCAGCTCCGGACTAGCGGGAACCTACGAGCAGTACTTC. This translates into CASSGLAGTYEQYF. Complete variable domain (other parts from reference TRBV2 and TRBJ2-7): EPEVTQTPSHQVTQMGQEVILRCVPISNHLYFYWYRQILGQKVEFLVSFYNNEISEKSEIFDDQFSVERPDGSNFTLKIRSTKLEDSAMYFCASSGLAGTYEQYFGPGTRLTVT.

The CDR3 is CASSLRAGSYEQYF. In DNA, the CDR3 is TGTGCCAGCAGTTTAAGGGCAGGCTCCTACGAGCAGTACTTC. The chain combines TRBV27 with TRBJ2-7; D is ambiguous. CDR1 is MNHEY and CDR2 is SMNVEV in the germline V gene (reference sequence). The CDR3 runs 14 residues. V lost 2 bases to trimming and J lost 0 bases, with 8 bases between them.

V and J are TRBV6-5 and TRBJ2-7; D may be TRBD1 (7 bases). Germline V CDR1 and CDR2: MNHEY, SVGAGI. Trimming shortened V by 6 bases and J by 4 bases, and 16 bases separated the two germline ends. The CDR3 covers 14 residues. The CDR3 sequence: CASSRGLQGYEQYF. As DNA, the CDR3 is TGTGCCAGCAGCCGCGGACTACAGGGGTACGAGCAGTACTTC.

A few counts support this clone. The chain links TRBV6-1 to TRBJ2-7; no clear D. V was pared by 6 bases and J by 1 base, with 10 bases between. The germline V gene encodes CDR1 MNHNS and CDR2 SASEGT. CDR3 length: 13 amino acids. The CDR3 nucleotides are TGTGCCAGCAGGGTCGACTCATCCTACGAGCAGTACTTC. Protein: CASRVDSSYEQYF.

J is TRBJ2-2 and V is TRBV9; D possibly corresponds to TRBD2 (6 bases). CDR1 and CDR2 (germline): SGDLS, YYNGEE. The CDR3 consists of 19 residues. Trimming shortened V by 0 bases and J by 1 base, and 19 bases separated the two germline ends. The CDR3 sequence: CASSVGQLPGTLNTGELFF. CDR3 coding DNA: TGTGCCAGCAGCGTAGGGCAGCTACCCGGGACTTTGAACACCGGGGAGCTGTTTTTT.

The chain links TRBV4-2 to TRBJ2-3; D ambiguous. This CDR3 has 15 residues. The germline V and J ends were trimmed by 5 bases and 0 bases, with 12 bases remaining between them. Germline-derived CDR1 and CDR2 are LGHNA and YNFKEQ. CDR3 in DNA: TGTGCCAGCAGCGAAAATCTAATGAGCACAGATACGCAGTATTTT. It yields the protein CASSENLMSTDTQYF.

The chain employs TRBV28 and TRBJ2-4; the match to TRBD2 covers 15 bases. The CDR3 runs to 18 residues. Germline V gene sequence: CDR1 MDHEN, CDR2 SYDVKM. With V trimmed by 5 bases and J by 2 bases, 7 bases remained unmatched. CDR3 coding DNA: TGTGCCAGCAGTGGACTAGCGGGAGGGCCCGCGACCAAAAACATTCAGTACTTC. This encodes CASSGLAGGPATKNIQYF. The variable domain in full, completed from reference TRBV28 and TRBJ2-4, reads DVKVTQSSRYLVKRTGEKVFLECVQDMDHENMFWYRQDPGLGLRLIYFSYDVKMKEKGDIPEGYSVSREKKERFSLILESASTNQTSMYLCASSGLAGGPATKNIQYFGAGTRLSVL.

A single count supports this clone. The J gene is TRBJ2-3, the V gene TRBV2; D might be TRBD1 or TRBD2, each matching 5 bases. Trimming took off 5 bases at V and 4 bases at J, with 16 bases between the two ends. This CDR3 comprises 15 residues. The germline V gene encodes CDR1 SNHLY and CDR2 FYNNEI. The CDR3 DNA reads as TGTGCCAGCAGTTTCGTCGGGACGCCGGCAGATACGCAGTATTTT. It is translated as CASSFVGTPADTQYF.

The chain is built from TRBV11-2 and TRBJ2-2; 7 bases agree with TRBD1. Unmatched junction bases numbered 2, after V lost 2 bases and J lost 2 bases. This CDR3 has 15 residues. Germline V lookup: CDR1 SGHAT, CDR2 FQNNGV. The CDR3 loop reads CASSLNRGNTGELFF. DNA of the CDR3: TGTGCCAGCAGCTTAAACAGGGGCAACACCGGGGAGCTGTTTTTT.

The chain joins TRBV4-1 to TRBJ2-5; D remains unclear. V was shortened by 0 bases and J by 2 bases, with 10 bases between the two germline ends. The length of the CDR3 is 15 residues. Germline V CDR1 and CDR2: MGHRA, YSYEKL. CDR3 in amino acids: CASSQDGGPQETQYF. Written as DNA, the CDR3 is TGCGCCAGCAGCCAAGATGGCGGACCGCAAGAGACCCAGTACTTC.

This chain connects TRBV4-2 to TRBJ2-2; unclear D gene. V was shortened by 3 bases and J by 2 bases, with 4 bases between the two germline ends. CDR3 length: 13 amino acids. CDR1 is LGHNA and CDR2 is YNFKEQ in the germline V gene. CDR3 DNA sequence: TGTGCCAGCAGCCATCAAAACACCGGGGAGCTGTTTTTT. Encoded protein: CASSHQNTGELFF.

The gene calls are TRBV2 and TRBJ2-7; no clear D gene. CDR1 is SNHLY, CDR2 FYNNEI, per germline. This CDR3 comprises 13 residues. V gave up 2 bases and J gave up 3 bases, with 8 bases separating them. The CDR3 is CASSELLHYEQYF. CDR3 DNA sequence: TGTGCCAGCAGTGAATTACTACACTACGAGCAGTACTTC.

This clone appeared a single time. J is TRBJ2-7 and V is TRBV29-1; D perhaps matches TRBD2 (6 bases). The germline V and J ends were trimmed by 5 bases and 3 bases, with 8 bases remaining between them. The germline gives CDR1 SQVTM, CDR2 ANQGSEA. The CDR3 has 11 residues. The chain's CDR3 is CSVFGGYEQYF. For the CDR3, the DNA is TGCAGCGTTTTCGGGGGCTACGAGCAGTACTTC.

The chain carries TRBV13 and TRBJ2-1; D gene ambiguous. Germline V CDR1 and CDR2: PRHDT, FYEKMQ (reference sequence). Trimming left V 5 bases short and J 7 bases short, with 6 bases between. The CDR3 spans 11 residues. CDR3 nucleotides: TGTGCCAGCAGCGTGGGTAATGAGCAGTTCTTC. It is translated as CASSVGNEQFF.

This clone was counted a single time. The chain carries TRBV7-8 and TRBJ2-1; 8 positions match TRBD2. V shed 5 bases and J 5 bases; nucleotides not matched to a gene: 8. This CDR3 region has 15 residues. The germline V gene encodes CDR1 SGHVS and CDR2 FQNEAQ. CDR3 DNA sequence: TGTGCCAGCAGCACCCGGACTAGCCTCGACAATGAGCAGTTCTTC. It translates to CASSTRTSLDNEQFF. The full variable domain, in which reference TRBV7-8 and TRBJ2-1 provide the parts outside the CDR3, is GAGVSQSPRYKVAKRGQDVALRCDPISGHVSLFWYQQALGQGPEFLTYFQNEAQLDKSGLPSDRFFAERPEGSVSTLKIQRTQQEDSAVYLCASSTRTSLDNEQFFGPGTRLTVL.